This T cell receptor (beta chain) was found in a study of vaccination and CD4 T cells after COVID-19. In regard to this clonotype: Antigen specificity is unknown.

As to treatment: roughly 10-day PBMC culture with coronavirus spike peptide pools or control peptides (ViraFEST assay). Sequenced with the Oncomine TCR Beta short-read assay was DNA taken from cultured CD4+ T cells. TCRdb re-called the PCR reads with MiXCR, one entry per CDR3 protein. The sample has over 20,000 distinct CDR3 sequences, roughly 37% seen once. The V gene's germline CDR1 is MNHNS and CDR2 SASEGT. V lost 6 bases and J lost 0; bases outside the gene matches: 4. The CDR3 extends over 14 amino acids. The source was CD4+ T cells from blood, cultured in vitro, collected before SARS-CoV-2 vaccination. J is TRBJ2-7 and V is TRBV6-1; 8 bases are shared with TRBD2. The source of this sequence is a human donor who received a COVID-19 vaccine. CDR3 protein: CASSGGGNSYEQYF. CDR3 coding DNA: TGTGCCAGCAGCGGCGGGGGGAACTCCTACGAGCAGTACTTC.